This T cell receptor (beta chain) was captured by sequencing in a study of T cells in Graves' hyperthyroidism and ophthalmopathy. Study results and caveats: Most expanded thyroid clonotypes above 0.001 also appeared in blood.

Regions amplified from RNA transcripts were the TCR beta CDR3 regions. HTBI primers were employed in a first-round RT-PCR of the TCR CDR3. MiXCR, applied by TCRdb to the multiplex PCR reads, yields one record per CDR3 protein. Among 350,000 to 400,000 distinct CDR3 sequences, 15% to 20% were seen once, and the ten largest hold about 3.7%. The authors obtained PBMCs from over 8 ml of fresh peripheral blood. This clonotype was seen ten or more times. Its target is unknown. This CDR3 contains 15 residues. Germline V gene data show CDR1 as MNHNS and CDR2 as SASEGT. V dropped 8 bases and J dropped 0; count of bases not matched to a gene: 8.

The source material was blood. The receptor was derived from a young woman with Graves' hyperthyroidism. The chain joins TRBV6-1 to TRBJ1-2; 8 nucleotides match TRBD1. The CDR3 region has the DNA TGTGCCAGCCGGCTTGGACAGGGCACTAACTATGGCTACACCTTC. Translation gives CASRLGQGTNYGYTF.